This T cell receptor beta chain was captured in a study of regulatory T cells in long-lasting Graves disease. Construction of the TCR beta libraries employed iRepertoire HTBI primers in conjunction with Arm-PCR of CDR3 regions. TCRdb fed the multiplex PCR reads into MiXCR, producing one record per CDR3 protein. Here the sample spans about 560,000 distinct CDR3 sequences, about 16% being singletons. With 0 bases clipped from V and 3 bases from J, the junction kept 7 bases outside the gene matches. The CDR3 sequence is 17 residues long. In germline, CDR1 is MNHEY, CDR2 SMNVEV (reference sequence). Time point described: newly diagnosed GD, antithyroid drugs for less than 3 months. Scientists built the TCR library using RNA that was extracted from PBMCs. These sequences were also reported in another study, on T cells in Graves' hyperthyroidism and ophthalmopathy.

The material sequenced was peripheral blood mononuclear cells (PBMCs), taken at new diagnosis, from a patient treated with antithyroid drugs. The origin of this receptor is a young man with Graves disease. J is TRBJ2-2 and V is TRBV27, with 7 nucleotides matching TRBD2. Here the CDR3 reads CASSLSFIGGDTGELFF. CDR3 DNA: TGTGCCAGCAGTTTATCGTTCATTGGGGGGGACACCGGGGAGCTGTTTTTT.